Given below is one T cell receptor beta chain in context. Its antigen remains unidentified. This record comes from a study of T cell repertoires in cytomegalovirus infection. Germline trimming cut 0 bases from V and 5 bases from J; bases unmatched to any gene: 9. The CDR3 is 17 amino acids. Germline V lookup: CDR1 SGHVS, CDR2 FNYEAQ. One entry per CDR3 protein results from TCRdb running MiXCR on the reads. The sample lists 740,000 or so distinct CDR3 sequences, about a third occurring once. Study-level findings and limits: Across the ex vivo response, the dominant clonotypes were HLA-C-restricted CMV-specific TCR beta clonotypes. Accumulated public TCR beta family frequency recognized individuals carrying CMV together with the relevant HLA.

The gene calls are TRBV7-6 and TRBJ2-2; 7 positions match TRBD1. The receptor comes from a human donor in good health (CMV status not recorded). Some clones in this sample may be carry-over from other donors' samples. The sample was PBMCs. The chain's CDR3 is CASSLAAVQGWTGELFF. The CDR3 DNA reads as TGTGCCAGCAGCTTAGCAGCCGTACAGGGGTGGACCGGGGAGCTGTTTTTT.